This paragraph covers one T cell receptor beta chain sequence. Its recognized antigen is unknown. No much larger clone exists at a distance of one base, and base qualities are not known. This specimen comes from a study of T cell changes during pregnancy in multiple sclerosis (dated by TCRdb to between 2017 and 2020). Regarding the complete study: In women with multiple sclerosis, the researchers looked at how the T cell repertoire shifted as pregnancy progressed.

CDR1 and CDR2 were assigned from the germline V gene as LGHNT and FRNRAP. Ends trimmed: V by 0 bases, J by 0 bases; bases unmatched to a gene: 11. The CDR3, from cysteine to phenylalanine, totals 20 residues. Only CDR3 DNA remains: 60 bases, in frame from the first base. The method was the immunoSEQ multiplex PCR assay. Here the immuneACCESS table is served through TCRdb, limited to in-frame sequences with V and J called. Missing clones are a known gap in these copies; in checked studies unresolved V genes cover under half, and the rest lacks a known reason. The sample table holds tens of thousands of clones, of which 94% were seen once. The top ten constitute roughly 2.5% of the sample.

The source is a female donor with multiple sclerosis, enrolled in a pregnancy study. Recombination connected TRBV12-5 to TRBJ1-6, and TRBD1 matches 7 of the central bases. The source was peripheral blood, collected in the third trimester of pregnancy. The bases are TGTGCTAGTGGTTTGGTAACCGGGACAGAGTATAGCTCCTATAATTCACCCCTCCACTTT. It is translated as CASGLVTGTEYSSYNSPLHF.